This TCR beta chain was sequenced for a study of blood T cells in healthy people across ages. At the level of the study: Roughly one uniquely barcoded beta molecule per two T cells was captured.

Using a J-beta primer mix together with a sample-barcoded 5' primer, a second PCR was run for about 6 to 11 cycles. All samples yielded 2.5 million or more CDR3-containing paired-end reads. MiXCR, run by TCRdb on the 5' RACE reads, gives a single entry per CDR3 protein. The table records roughly 800,000 distinct CDR3 sequences, roughly 64% of them present only once. The CDR3 is made up of 13 amino acids. Germline V gene lookup returns CDR1 MDHEN and CDR2 SYDVKM. Specimen: blood. This TCR derives from a young man in good health. V is TRBV28 and J is TRBJ2-5; D is possibly TRBD1 (6 bases). The J call may be in error: the DNA end matches TRBJ2-7 better. Here the CDR3 reads CASMRGSRYEQYF. CDR3 in DNA: TGTGCCAGCATGAGGGGGAGTCGGTACGAGCAGTACTTC.